These T cell receptor beta chains were read from a single sample in a study of blood T cell repertoires in COVID-19. Generated by immunoSEQ multiplex PCR, the TCRdb table keeps only in-frame clones and is missing some. Among 50,000 to 65,000 clones listed, approximately 89% were seen once. Sample: peripheral blood. All receptors derive from a human donor in a cohort sampled during active COVID-19. Both conserved end residues are part of each CDR3. D genes are given only for firm matches. The size of a clone is reported for some rows only, either as once, few or many, or as a class for expanded clones.

size,V,D,J,CDR3,DNA
-,TRBV7-2,TRBD1,TRBJ1-1,CASSSYPGTGVAFF,TGTGCCAGCAGCTCTTACCCCGGGACAGGTGTAGCTTTCTTT
once,TRBV2,-,TRBJ2-7,CASSAQGYEQYF,TGTGCCAGCAGTGCACAGGGATACGAGCAGTACTTC
-,TRBV9,-,TRBJ2-5,CASSPQGRETQYF,TGTGCCAGCAGCCCTCAGGGTAGAGAGACCCAGTACTTC
-,TRBV5-1,-,TRBJ1-2,CASSFTGTSNYGYTF,TGCGCCAGCAGCTTTACCGGGACATCCAACTATGGCTACACCTTC
-,TRBV6-2/TRBV6-3,TRBD1,TRBJ2-7,CASSPGTGGRYEQYF,TGTGCCAGCAGCCCCGGGACAGGGGGCCGCTACGAGCAGTACTTC
-,TRBV24-1,TRBD2,TRBJ2-1,CATSDSLAGGPDEQFF,TGTGCCACCAGTGATTCACTAGCGGGAGGGCCAGACGAGCAGTTCTTC
-,TRBV24-1,-,TRBJ2-3,CATSDQEGARHTQYF,TGTGCCACCAGTGATCAAGAGGGAGCTCGTCATACGCAGTATTTT
-,TRBV6-6,-,TRBJ2-7,CASRMTDASYEQYF,TGTGCCAGCAGAATGACAGATGCCTCCTACGAGCAGTACTTC
-,TRBV11-2,-,TRBJ2-5,CASSLPWAPTGQETQYF,TGTGCCAGCAGCTTACCCTGGGCCCCAACGGGGCAAGAGACCCAGTACTTC
few,TRBV19,TRBD1,TRBJ2-2,CASSPGQAGTGELFF,TGTGCCAGTAGCCCAGGACAGGCGGGCACCGGGGAGCTGTTTTTT
-,TRBV28,-,TRBJ1-2,CASSLSGIGYTF,TGTGCCAGCAGTTTATCAGGGATAGGCTACACCTTC
-,TRBV10-3,TRBD2,TRBJ2-5,CAISDGSGGRGETQYF,TGTGCCATCAGTGACGGGAGCGGGGGGCGAGGGGAGACCCAGTACTTC
few,TRBV5-1,-,TRBJ2-7,CASSLGGGDEQYF,TGCGCCAGCAGCTTGGGAGGAGGGGACGAGCAGTACTTC
-,TRBV27,-,TRBJ1-2,CASTTPQGKEYGYTF,TGTGCCAGCACTACACCCCAGGGTAAGGAGTATGGCTACACCTTC
few,TRBV11-2,-,TRBJ2-3,CASTNGGGDTQYF,TGTGCCAGCACAAATGGAGGCGGAGATACGCAGTATTTT
-,TRBV19,TRBD2,TRBJ2-1,CASRKREKGSYNEQFF,TGTGCCAGCCGAAAGCGGGAAAAAGGATCCTACAATGAGCAGTTCTTC
-,TRBV28,TRBD1,TRBJ1-2,CASSTRTGNGYTF,TGTGCCAGCAGTACAAGGACAGGGAATGGCTACACCTTC
-,TRBV6-5,-,TRBJ1-1,CATRGGRANTEAFF,TGTGCCACCAGGGGAGGTAGGGCGAACACTGAAGCTTTCTTT